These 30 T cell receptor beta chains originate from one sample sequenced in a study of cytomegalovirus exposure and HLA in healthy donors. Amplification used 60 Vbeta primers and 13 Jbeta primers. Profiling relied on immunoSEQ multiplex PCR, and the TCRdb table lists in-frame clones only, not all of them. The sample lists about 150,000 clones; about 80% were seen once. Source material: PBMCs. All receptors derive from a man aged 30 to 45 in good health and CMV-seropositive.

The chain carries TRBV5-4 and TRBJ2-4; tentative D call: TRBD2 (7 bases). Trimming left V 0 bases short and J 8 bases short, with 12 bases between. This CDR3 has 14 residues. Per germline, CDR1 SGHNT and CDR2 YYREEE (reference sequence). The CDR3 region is CASSLGRGRDIQYF. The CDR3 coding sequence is TGTGCCAGCAGCTTGGGGAGGGGGAGGGACATTCAGTACTTC. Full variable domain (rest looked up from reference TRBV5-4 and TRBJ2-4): ETGVTQSPTHLIKTRGQQVTLRCSSQSGHNTVSWYQQALGQGPQFIFQYYREEENGRGNFPPRFSGLQFPNYSSELNVNALELDDSALYLCASSLGRGRDIQYFGAGTRLSVL.

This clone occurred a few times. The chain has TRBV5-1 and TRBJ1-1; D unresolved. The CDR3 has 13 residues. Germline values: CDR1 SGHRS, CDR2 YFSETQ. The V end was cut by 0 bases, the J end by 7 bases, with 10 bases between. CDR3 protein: CASSLDGGGEAFF. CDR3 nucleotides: TGCGCCAGCAGCTTGGACGGAGGAGGTGAAGCTTTCTTT.

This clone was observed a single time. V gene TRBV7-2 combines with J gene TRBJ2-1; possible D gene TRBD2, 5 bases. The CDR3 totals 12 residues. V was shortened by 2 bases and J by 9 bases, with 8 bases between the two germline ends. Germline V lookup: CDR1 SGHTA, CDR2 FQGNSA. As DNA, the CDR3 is TGTGCCAGCAGCTTACTAGAGGGTGAGCAGTTCTTC. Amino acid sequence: CASSLLEGEQFF.

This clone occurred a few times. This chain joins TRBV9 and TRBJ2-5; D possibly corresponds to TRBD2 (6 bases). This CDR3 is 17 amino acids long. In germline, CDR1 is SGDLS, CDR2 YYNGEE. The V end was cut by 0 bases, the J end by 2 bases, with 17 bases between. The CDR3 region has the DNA TGTGCCAGCAGCGTAGGTGTGGCGGGATTCCTTCAAGAGACCCAGTACTTC. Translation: CASSVGVAGFLQETQYF.

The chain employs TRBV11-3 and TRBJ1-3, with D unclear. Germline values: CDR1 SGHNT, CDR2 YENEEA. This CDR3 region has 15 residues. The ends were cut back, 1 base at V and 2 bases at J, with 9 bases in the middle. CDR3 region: CASSLGGATGNTIYF. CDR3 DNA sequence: TGTGCCAGCAGCTTAGGTGGAGCTACTGGAAACACCATATATTTT.

This CDR3 reads CASSLSGTGTSPLHF. The DNA of the CDR3 is TGTGCCAGCAGCTTATCGGGGACAGGTACTTCACCCCTCCACTTT. The chain employs TRBV7-2 and TRBJ1-6, with 8 positions matching TRBD1. Trimming removed 2 bases from V and 9 bases from J; junction bases left unmatched: 6. In germline, CDR1 is SGHTA, CDR2 FQGNSA. The CDR3 runs to 15 residues.

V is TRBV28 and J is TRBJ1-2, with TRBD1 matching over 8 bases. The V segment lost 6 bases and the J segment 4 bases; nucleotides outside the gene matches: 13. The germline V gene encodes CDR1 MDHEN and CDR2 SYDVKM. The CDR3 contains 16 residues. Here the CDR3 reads CASSQLTGGPGYGYTF. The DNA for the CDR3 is TGTGCCAGCAGCCAACTCACAGGGGGGCCCGGCTATGGCTACACCTTC.

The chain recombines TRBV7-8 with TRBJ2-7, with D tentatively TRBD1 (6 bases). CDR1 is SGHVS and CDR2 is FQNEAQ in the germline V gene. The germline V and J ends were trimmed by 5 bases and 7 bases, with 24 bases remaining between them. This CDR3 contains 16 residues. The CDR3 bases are TGTGCCAGCAGCCCACCGACAGGCGGACGATGGCGGGAGCAGTACTTC. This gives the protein CASSPPTGGRWREQYF.

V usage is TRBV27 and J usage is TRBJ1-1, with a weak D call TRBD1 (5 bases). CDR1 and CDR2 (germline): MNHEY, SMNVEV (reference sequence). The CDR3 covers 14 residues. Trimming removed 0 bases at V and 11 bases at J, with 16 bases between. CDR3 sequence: CASSLSQAGGRAFF. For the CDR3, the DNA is TGTGCCAGCAGTTTATCTCAAGCGGGGGGTAGGGCTTTCTTT.

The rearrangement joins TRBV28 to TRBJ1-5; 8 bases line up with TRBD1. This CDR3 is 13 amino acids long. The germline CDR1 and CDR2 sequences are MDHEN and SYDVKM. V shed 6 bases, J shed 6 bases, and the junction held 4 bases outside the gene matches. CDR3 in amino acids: CASRSTGVQPQHF. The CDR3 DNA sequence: TGTGCCAGCAGGTCGACAGGGGTTCAGCCCCAGCATTTT. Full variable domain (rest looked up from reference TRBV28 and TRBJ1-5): DVKVTQSSRYLVKRTGEKVFLECVQDMDHENMFWYRQDPGLGLRLIYFSYDVKMKEKGDIPEGYSVSREKKERFSLILESASTNQTSMYLCASRSTGVQPQHFGDGTRLSIL.

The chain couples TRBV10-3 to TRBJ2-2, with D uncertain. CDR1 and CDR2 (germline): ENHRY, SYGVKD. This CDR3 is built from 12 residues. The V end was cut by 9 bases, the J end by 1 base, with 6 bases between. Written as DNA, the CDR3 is TGTGCCATAGGCGGGAACACCGGGGAGCTGTTTTTT. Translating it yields CAIGGNTGELFF.

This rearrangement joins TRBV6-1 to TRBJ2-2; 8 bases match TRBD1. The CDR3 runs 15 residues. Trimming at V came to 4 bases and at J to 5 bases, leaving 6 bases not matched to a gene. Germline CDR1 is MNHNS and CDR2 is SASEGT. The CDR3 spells CASSVTGAGTGELFF. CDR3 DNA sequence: TGTGCCAGCAGTGTGACAGGGGCGGGTACCGGGGAGCTGTTTTTT.

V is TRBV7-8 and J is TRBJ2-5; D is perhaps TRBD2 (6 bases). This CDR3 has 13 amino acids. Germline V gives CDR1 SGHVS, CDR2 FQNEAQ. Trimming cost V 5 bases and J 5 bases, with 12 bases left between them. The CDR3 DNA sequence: TGTGCCAGCAGCACTAGCAGGGTGGAGACCCAGTACTTC. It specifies CASSTSRVETQYF.

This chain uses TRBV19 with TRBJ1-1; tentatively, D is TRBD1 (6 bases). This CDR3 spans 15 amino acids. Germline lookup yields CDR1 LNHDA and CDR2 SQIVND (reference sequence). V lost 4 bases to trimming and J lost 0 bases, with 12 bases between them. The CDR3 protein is CASSNRAPMNTEAFF. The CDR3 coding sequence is TGTGCCAGTAGTAACAGGGCGCCCATGAACACTGAAGCTTTCTTT.

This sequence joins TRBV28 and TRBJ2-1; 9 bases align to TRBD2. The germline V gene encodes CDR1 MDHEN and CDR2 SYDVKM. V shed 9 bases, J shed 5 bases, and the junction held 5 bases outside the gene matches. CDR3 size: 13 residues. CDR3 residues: CASWLAGNNEQFF. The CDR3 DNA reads TGTGCCAGTTGGCTAGCGGGGAACAATGAGCAGTTCTTC.

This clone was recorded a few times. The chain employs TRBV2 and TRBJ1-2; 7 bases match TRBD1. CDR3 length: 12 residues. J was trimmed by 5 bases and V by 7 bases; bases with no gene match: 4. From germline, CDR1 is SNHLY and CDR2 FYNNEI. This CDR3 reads CASTRDRYGYTF. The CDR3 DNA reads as TGTGCCAGCACTAGGGACAGATATGGCTACACCTTC. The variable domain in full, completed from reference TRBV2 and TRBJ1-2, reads EPEVTQTPSHQVTQMGQEVILRCVPISNHLYFYWYRQILGQKVEFLVSFYNNEISEKSEIFDDQFSVERPDGSNFTLKIRSTKLEDSAMYFCASTRDRYGYTFGSGTRLTVV.

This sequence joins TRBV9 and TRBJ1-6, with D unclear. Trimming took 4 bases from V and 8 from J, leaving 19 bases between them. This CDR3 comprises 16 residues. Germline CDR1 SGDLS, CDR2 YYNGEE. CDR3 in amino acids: CASSLTLDLRDSPLHF. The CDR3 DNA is TGTGCCAGCAGCCTGACCCTGGACTTGAGGGATTCACCCCTCCACTTT.

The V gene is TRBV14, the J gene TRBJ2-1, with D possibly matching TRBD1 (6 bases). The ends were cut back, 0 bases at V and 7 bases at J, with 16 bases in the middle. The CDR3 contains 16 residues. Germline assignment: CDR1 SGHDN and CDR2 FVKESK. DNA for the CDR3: TGTGCCAGCAGCCAAGAGGGGGCGCCCCGGGGAAATGAGCAGTTCTTC. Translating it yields CASSQEGAPRGNEQFF.

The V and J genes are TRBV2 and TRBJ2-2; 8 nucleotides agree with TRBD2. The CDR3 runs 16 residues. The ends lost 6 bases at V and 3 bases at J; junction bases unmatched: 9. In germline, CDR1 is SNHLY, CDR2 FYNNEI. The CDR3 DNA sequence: TGTGCCAGCAGAGCCTCGACTAGCGCGGACACCGGGGAGCTGTTTTTT. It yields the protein CASRASTSADTGELFF.

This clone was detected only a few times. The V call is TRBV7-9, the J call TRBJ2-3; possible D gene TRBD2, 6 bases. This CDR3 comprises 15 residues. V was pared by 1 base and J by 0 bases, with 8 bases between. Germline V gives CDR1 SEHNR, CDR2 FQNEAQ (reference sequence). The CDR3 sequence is CASSLVGTSTDTQYF. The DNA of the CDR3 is TGTGCCAGCAGCTTAGTCGGGACTAGCACAGATACGCAGTATTTT.

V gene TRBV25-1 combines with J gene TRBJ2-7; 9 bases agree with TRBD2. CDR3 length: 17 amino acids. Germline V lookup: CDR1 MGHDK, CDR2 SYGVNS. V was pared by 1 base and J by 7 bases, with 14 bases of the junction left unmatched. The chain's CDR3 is CASSEWNSGSISGEQYF. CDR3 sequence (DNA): TGTGCCAGCAGTGAATGGAATAGCGGGAGTATCTCGGGGGAGCAGTACTTC.

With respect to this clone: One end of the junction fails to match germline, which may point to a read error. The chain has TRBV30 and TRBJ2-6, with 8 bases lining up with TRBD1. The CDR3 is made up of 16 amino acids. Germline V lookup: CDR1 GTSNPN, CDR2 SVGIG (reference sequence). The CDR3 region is CAWSPGTGPGGNVLTF. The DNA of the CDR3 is TGTGCCTGGAGCCCAGGGACAGGCCCAGGGGGCAACGTCCTGACTTTC.

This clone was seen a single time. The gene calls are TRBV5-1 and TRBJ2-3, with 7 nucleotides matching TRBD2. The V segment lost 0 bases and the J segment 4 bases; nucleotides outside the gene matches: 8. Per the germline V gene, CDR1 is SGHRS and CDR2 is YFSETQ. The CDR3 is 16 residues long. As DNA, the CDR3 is TGCGCCAGCAGCTTGGTCGGCGGGAGAGAGGCAGATACGCAGTATTTT. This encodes CASSLVGGREADTQYF.

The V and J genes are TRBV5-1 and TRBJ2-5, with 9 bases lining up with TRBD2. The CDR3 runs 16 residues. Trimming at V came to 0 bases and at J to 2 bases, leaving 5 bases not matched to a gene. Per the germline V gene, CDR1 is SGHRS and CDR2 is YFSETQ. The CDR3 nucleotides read TGCGCCAGCAGCTTGGCCGGACTAGCGTCTCAAGAGACCCAGTACTTC. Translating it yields CASSLAGLASQETQYF.

CDR3 sequence (DNA): TGTGCCAGCAGCTTTACCGGGACTAGCACAGATACGCAGTATTTT. Amino acid sequence: CASSFTGTSTDTQYF. The rearrangement joins TRBV7-3 to TRBJ2-3; possibly TRBD2 for D (6 bases). V lost 3 bases, J lost 0 bases, and 10 bases lay in between. The germline V gene encodes CDR1 SGHTA and CDR2 FQGTGA. The CDR3 is 15 residues long. Full variable domain (missing parts from reference TRBV7-3 and TRBJ2-3): GAGVSQTPSNKVTEKGKYVELRCDPISGHTALYWYRQSLGQGPEFLIYFQGTGAADDSGLPNDRFFAVRPEGSVSTLKIQRTERGDSAVYLCASSFTGTSTDTQYFGPGTRLTVL.

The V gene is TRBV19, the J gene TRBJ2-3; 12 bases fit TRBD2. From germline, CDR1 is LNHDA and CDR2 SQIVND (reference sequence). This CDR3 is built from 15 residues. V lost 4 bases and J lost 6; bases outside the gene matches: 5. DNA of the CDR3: TGTGCCAGTAGTACGCTAGCGGGAGGGGCGGATACGCAGTATTTT. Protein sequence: CASSTLAGGADTQYF.

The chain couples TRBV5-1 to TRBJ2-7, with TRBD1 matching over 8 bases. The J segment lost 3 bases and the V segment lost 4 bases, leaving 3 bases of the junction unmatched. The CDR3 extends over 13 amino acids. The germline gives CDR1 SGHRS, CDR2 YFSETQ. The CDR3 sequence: CASSDRGGYEQYF. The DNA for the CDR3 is TGCGCCAGCAGCGACAGGGGTGGCTACGAGCAGTACTTC.

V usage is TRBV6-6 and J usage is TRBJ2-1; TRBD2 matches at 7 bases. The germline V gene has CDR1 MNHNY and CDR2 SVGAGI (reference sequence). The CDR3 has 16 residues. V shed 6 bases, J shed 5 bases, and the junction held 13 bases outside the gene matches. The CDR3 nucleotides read TGTGCCAGCAGCACTTCCGGACTAGAATTTAACAATGAGCAGTTCTTC. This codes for CASSTSGLEFNNEQFF.

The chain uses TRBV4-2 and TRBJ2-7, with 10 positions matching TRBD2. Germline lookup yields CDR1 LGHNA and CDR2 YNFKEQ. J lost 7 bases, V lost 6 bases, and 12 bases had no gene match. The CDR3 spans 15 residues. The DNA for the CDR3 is TGTGCCAGCAGACTTAATCTAGCGGGAGACGGGGAGCAGTACTTC. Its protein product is CASRLNLAGDGEQYF.

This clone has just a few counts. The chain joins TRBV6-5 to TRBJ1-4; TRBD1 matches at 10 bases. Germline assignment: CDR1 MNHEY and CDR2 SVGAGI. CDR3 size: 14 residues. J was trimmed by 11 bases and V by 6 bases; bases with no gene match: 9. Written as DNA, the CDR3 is TGTGCCAGCAGAGCCGGGACAGGGGTGCGGAAACTGTTTTTT. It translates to CASRAGTGVRKLFF.